Shown below are 20 T cell receptor beta chains from a single sample sequenced in a study of blood T cell repertoires in COVID-19 (dated by TCRdb to 2018 to 2020). Preparation of the library involved the immunoSEQ multiplex PCR assay. TCRdb holds this immuneACCESS table with in-frame rearrangements only. Some clones are missing; in checked studies, unresolved V genes explain under half, and the rest has no known cause. The sample table contains tens of thousands of clones; only one count was recorded for about 85% of them. The ten most abundant clones make up around 25% of the sample. Sequencing was performed on peripheral blood. The receptors shown here come from a human donor in a cohort sampled during active COVID-19.

The rearrangement links TRBV2 to TRBJ1-4, with unresolved D. CDR1 and CDR2 from the germline V gene are SNHLY and FYNNEI. Between the trimmed V and J ends, which lost 4 bases and 7 bases, there was a span of 7 bases. CDR3 length equals 12 residues. CDR3 loop: CASSGLGEKLFF. For the CDR3, the DNA is TGTGCCAGCAGTGGACTCGGTGAAAAACTGTTTTTT.

V usage is TRBV11-3 and J usage is TRBJ2-7; possibly TRBD2 for D (5 bases). V was cut by 0 bases and J by 7 bases, with 19 bases left in between. CDR3 length equals 16 residues. Germline CDR1 and CDR2: SGHNT and YENEEA. CDR3 amino acids: CASSLDRGLKAREQYF. In nucleotides, the CDR3 is TGTGCCAGCAGCTTAGATCGCGGACTCAAGGCTAGGGAGCAGTACTTC.

The J gene is TRBJ1-2, the V gene TRBV14; unclear D gene. The length of the CDR3 is 13 residues. The V gene's germline CDR1 is SGHDN and CDR2 FVKESK. V was clipped by 4 bases and J by 8 bases, with 14 bases between them. CDR3 nucleotide sequence: TGTGCCAGCAGCCGCGATATCGCTAGGGGCTACACCTTC. Translating it yields CASSRDIARGYTF.

With regard to this clone: One end of the junction fails to match germline, which may point to a read error. The sample holds other DNA sequences that translate to the same CDR3. The V gene is TRBV11-1, the J gene TRBJ2-7, with TRBD2 matching 8 bases. This CDR3 comprises 14 residues. The germline gives CDR1 SGHAT, CDR2 FQDESV (reference sequence). CDR3 sequence reads: CASSRRRGGGEQYF. The CDR3 bases are TGTGCCAGCAGCCGTAGACGGGGGGGCGGCGAGCAATACTTC.

The chain carries TRBV4-2 and TRBJ2-1; no clear D. The CDR3 contains 14 residues. Germline V gene sequence: CDR1 LGHNA, CDR2 YNFKEQ. V shed 0 bases and J shed 5 bases, with 8 bases lying between them. CDR3 protein: CASSQDPSDNEQFF. DNA of the CDR3: TGTGCCAGCAGCCAAGATCCAAGCGACAATGAGCAGTTCTTC.

This sequence joins TRBV27 and TRBJ1-2; 10 bases line up with TRBD1. The CDR3 has 15 amino acids. CDR1 is MNHEY, CDR2 SMNVEV, per germline (reference sequence). V was pared by 5 bases and J by 8 bases, with 11 bases of the junction left unmatched. The CDR3 region has the DNA TGTGCCAGCAGTGTCACGTCAGGACAGGGGGTCGGCTACACCTTC. Translating gives CASSVTSGQGVGYTF.

The CDR3 DNA reads as TGTGCCAGCAGTTGGGACATGATAAATTCACCCCTCCACTTT. It translates to CASSWDMINSPLHF. The chain carries TRBV5-5 and TRBJ1-6, with D possibly being TRBD1 (6 bases). Trimming stripped 5 bases from V and 7 bases from J, with 13 bases between. From germline, CDR1 is SGHKS and CDR2 YYEKEE (reference sequence). The CDR3 length is 14 residues.

The V gene is TRBV12-3 or TRBV12-4, the J gene TRBJ1-5; no definite D call. Trimming took off 1 base at V and 5 bases at J, with 6 bases between the two ends. This CDR3 region has 13 residues. In DNA form, the CDR3 reads TGTGCCAGCAGTTTAGGGCCGTATCAGCCCCAGCATTTT. Translation gives CASSLGPYQPQHF.

The chain combines TRBV27 with TRBJ2-6; D is ambiguous. Trimming pared 2 bases from V and 0 bases from J, leaving 14 bases between. The CDR3 runs to 18 residues. Germline-derived CDR1 and CDR2 are MNHEY and SMNVEV (reference sequence). The DNA of the CDR3 is TGTGCCAGCAGTTTACTACCCCCCTCGGGCTCTGGGGCCAACGTCCTGACTTTC. It codes for CASSLLPPSGSGANVLTF. The full variable domain, its missing parts supplied by reference TRBV27 and TRBJ2-6, is EAQVTQNPRYLITVTGKKLTVTCSQNMNHEYMSWYRQDPGLGLRQIYYSMNVEVTDKGDVPEGYKVSRKEKRNFPLILESPSPNQTSLYFCASSLLPPSGSGANVLTFGAGSRLTVL.

The V and J genes are TRBV29-1 and TRBJ1-3, with no clear D. This CDR3 comprises 13 residues. Trimming pared 6 bases from V and 4 bases from J, leaving 13 bases between. Germline CDR1 reads SQVTM; CDR2 reads ANQGSEA. The CDR3 nucleotides are TGCAGCGTCTTAGACAAGGCCGGAAACACCATATATTTT. It is translated as CSVLDKAGNTIYF. The whole variable domain, filled in from reference TRBV29-1 and TRBJ1-3, reads SAVISQKPSRDICQRGTSLTIQCQVDSQVTMMFWYRQQPGQSLTLIATANQGSEATYESGFVIDKFPISRPNLTFSTLTVSNMSPEDSSIYLCSVLDKAGNTIYFGEGSWLTVV.

The chain recombines TRBV7-7 with TRBJ2-5; 14 bases map to TRBD2. CDR3 size: 16 residues. Germline V CDR1 and CDR2: SSHAT, FNYEAQ (reference sequence). V was pared by 3 bases and J by 2 bases, with 2 bases of the junction left unmatched. As DNA, the CDR3 is TGTGCCAGCAGCTTTGGACTAGCGGGGGGACAAGAGACCCAGTACTTC. Translation gives CASSFGLAGGQETQYF.

The chain employs TRBV6-2 or TRBV6-3 and TRBJ2-1, with D possibly being TRBD2 (6 bases). This CDR3 has 15 residues. V gave up 6 bases and J gave up 8 bases, with 20 bases separating them. Per the germline V gene, CDR1 is MNHEY and CDR2 is SVGEGT. This chain's CDR3 is CASSPRGAPTDEQFF. The CDR3 region has the DNA TGTGCCAGCAGCCCACGCGGGGCCCCAACGGATGAGCAGTTCTTC.

The chain combines TRBV11-3 with TRBJ2-2; possibly TRBD1 for D (6 bases). The CDR3 totals 17 residues. Trimming shortened V by 6 bases and J by 5 bases, and 22 bases separated the two germline ends. CDR1 and CDR2 (germline): SGHNT, YENEEA. CDR3 DNA sequence: TGTGCCAGCAGGCTAGCAGTTGCCGGGACACTAACCGGGGAGCTGTTTTTT. Its protein product is CASRLAVAGTLTGELFF.

In DNA form, the CDR3 reads TGCGCCAGCAGCCAAGAGAGGTCCGACTATCAGCCTGGGGATACGCAGTATTTT. Translating it yields CASSQERSDYQPGDTQYF. This chain joins TRBV4-1 and TRBJ2-3, with D maybe TRBD2 (5 bases). CDR1 MGHRA and CDR2 YSYEKL come from the germline V gene. This CDR3 contains 18 residues. The germline V and J ends were trimmed by 0 bases and 6 bases, with 22 bases remaining between them.

This clone was counted a single time. The chain joins TRBV6-2 or TRBV6-3 to TRBJ2-3, with 7 bases that match TRBD2. Germline CDR1 reads MNHEY; CDR2 reads SVGEGT. The CDR3 has 17 amino acids. The trim removed 0 bases at V and 6 bases at J, leaving 12 bases unmatched. DNA for the CDR3: TGTGCCAGCAGTTACTCGAAGTTCGGAGCGGGGACTGATACGCAGTATTTT. Amino acids: CASSYSKFGAGTDTQYF.

The chain recombines TRBV2 with TRBJ1-1, with TRBD1 matching 7 bases. The CDR3 runs 12 residues. V lost 8 bases to trimming and J lost 3 bases; unmatched junction nucleotides: 3. CDR1 and CDR2 (germline): SNHLY, FYNNEI. The CDR3 DNA is TGTGCCAGCGAGACAGGGTACACTGAAGCTTTCTTT. This translates into CASETGYTEAFF.

This chain links TRBV7-9 with TRBJ2-5; TRBD1 matches 10 bases. V lost 3 bases, J lost 0 bases, and 10 bases stayed unmatched. The CDR3 sequence is 18 residues long. Germline CDR1 is SEHNR and CDR2 is FQNEAQ (reference sequence). CDR3 region: CASSLKGQGRGYQETQYF. CDR3 bases: TGTGCCAGCAGCTTGAAGGGACAGGGGAGAGGGTACCAAGAGACCCAGTACTTC.

The rearrangement joins TRBV4-3 to TRBJ2-5; a weak D match, TRBD1 (6 bases). Germline CDR1 LGHNA, CDR2 YSLEER. The CDR3 loop spans 15 amino acids. V lost 4 bases, J lost 5 bases, and 17 bases lay in between. The CDR3 sequence is CASSLELGAFETQYF. The CDR3, as DNA: TGCGCCAGCAGCCTAGAGCTGGGGGCATTCGAGACCCAGTACTTC.

The CDR3 sequence is CASSIPMGAAYNEQFF. DNA for the CDR3: TGTGCCAGTAGTATTCCCATGGGAGCAGCCTACAATGAGCAGTTCTTC. V and J are TRBV19 and TRBJ2-1; maybe TRBD2 (5 bases). Looked up from germline, CDR1 is LNHDA and CDR2 is SQIVND (reference sequence). The V end lost 3 bases, the J end lost 2 bases, and 14 bases lay between the germline ends. The CDR3 is 16 residues long.

V usage is TRBV19 and J usage is TRBJ2-7, with 10 bases fitting TRBD2. The junction had 11 bases not matched to a gene; V was cut back by 7 bases and J by 2 bases. The germline V gene encodes CDR1 LNHDA and CDR2 SQIVND (reference sequence). This CDR3 spans 16 amino acids. In nucleotides, the CDR3 is TGTGCCAGTACCTCAGGGTCTCTAGCGGGGGCCTACGAGCAGTACTTC. This codes for CASTSGSLAGAYEQYF.